Listed below are T cell receptor beta chains from one sample, sequenced in a study of CD4 T cells in relation to SARS-CoV-2 and coronaviruses. The antigens these receptors bind are not known. The table came from immunoSEQ multiplex PCR; TCRdb's copy has only in-frame clones and leaves some out. Of 15,000 to 25,000 clones listed, over 65% are singletons. The sequencing input was CD4+ T cells from PBMCs, cultured in vitro. The receptor source for this set is a human donor in good health. The CDR3 runs from the conserved cysteine through the conserved F or W. A D gene is named only where the DNA matches it firmly. Size values are once, few and many counts, or a class for expanded clones, and some rows have none.

d_call: TRBD2; j_call: TRBJ2-5; clone_size: .; v_call: TRBV6-2/TRBV6-3; cdr3_length: 16; cdr3_aa: CATSRGLAGEKETQYF; cdr3_nt: TGTGCAACCAGCAGAGGTCTAGCGGGGGAAAAAGAGACCCAGTACTTC
d_call: TRBD2; j_call: TRBJ2-7; clone_size: .; v_call: TRBV4-1; cdr3_length: 16; cdr3_aa: CASSQDSGFGHYEQYF; cdr3_nt: TGCGCCAGCAGCCAAGATAGCGGGTTTGGCCATTACGAGCAGTACTTC
d_call: TRBD1; j_call: TRBJ2-6; clone_size: .; v_call: TRBV19; cdr3_length: 18; cdr3_aa: CASSIEGQGGSGANVLTF; cdr3_nt: TGTGCCAGTAGTATAGAGGGACAGGGGGGCTCTGGGGCCAACGTCCTGACTTTC
d_call: .; j_call: TRBJ1-5; clone_size: .; v_call: TRBV7-2; cdr3_length: 15; cdr3_aa: CASSLVTDSNQPQHF; cdr3_nt: TGTGCCAGCAGCTTAGTTACGGATAGCAATCAGCCCCAGCATTTT
d_call: .; j_call: TRBJ1-5; clone_size: once; v_call: TRBV3-1/TRBV3-2; cdr3_length: 14; cdr3_aa: CASSQELGDQPQHF; cdr3_nt: TGTGCCAGCAGCCAAGAGTTAGGGGATCAGCCCCAGCATTTT
d_call: .; j_call: TRBJ1-3; clone_size: .; v_call: TRBV5-1; cdr3_length: 14; cdr3_aa: CASSQTVSGNTIYF; cdr3_nt: TGCGCCAGCAGCCAGACAGTTTCTGGAAACACCATATATTTT
d_call: TRBD1; j_call: TRBJ1-1; clone_size: .; v_call: TRBV29-1; cdr3_length: 13; cdr3_aa: CSVLTGGTGGAFF; cdr3_nt: TGCAGCGTGCTGACAGGGGGTACGGGGGGAGCTTTCTTT
d_call: .; j_call: TRBJ1-2; clone_size: few; v_call: TRBV7-2; cdr3_length: 15; cdr3_aa: CASSLPSGFLLGYTF; cdr3_nt: TGTGCCAGCAGCTTGCCTTCCGGGTTCCTCTTAGGCTACACCTTC
d_call: .; j_call: TRBJ1-1; clone_size: .; v_call: TRBV5-1; cdr3_length: 14; cdr3_aa: CASSSVAGNTEAFF; cdr3_nt: TGCGCCAGCAGTTCTGTGGCAGGCAACACTGAAGCTTTCTTT
d_call: TRBD1; j_call: TRBJ2-3; clone_size: .; v_call: TRBV7-3; cdr3_length: 17; cdr3_aa: CASSLTSGTGGGDTQYF; cdr3_nt: TGTGCCAGCAGCTTAACCTCGGGGACAGGGGGTGGTGATACGCAGTATTTT
d_call: .; j_call: TRBJ1-3; clone_size: .; v_call: TRBV12-5; cdr3_length: 14; cdr3_aa: CASGQGQLGNTIYF; cdr3_nt: TGTGCTAGTGGTCAAGGACAACTCGGAAACACCATATATTTT
d_call: .; j_call: TRBJ2-3; clone_size: once; v_call: TRBV28; cdr3_length: 12; cdr3_aa: CASNSNTDTQYF; cdr3_nt: TGTGCCAGCAACTCAAACACAGATACGCAGTATTTT
d_call: TRBD2; j_call: TRBJ2-5; clone_size: .; v_call: TRBV7-2; cdr3_length: 16; cdr3_aa: CASSFSASGGAETQYF; cdr3_nt: TGTGCCAGCAGCTTTTCGGCTAGCGGGGGGGCGGAGACCCAGTACTTC
d_call: .; j_call: TRBJ1-5; clone_size: .; v_call: TRBV6-2/TRBV6-3; cdr3_length: 12; cdr3_aa: CASSHRVQPQHF; cdr3_nt: TGTGCCAGCAGCCACAGGGTTCAGCCCCAGCATTTT
d_call: .; j_call: TRBJ2-7; clone_size: .; v_call: TRBV7-2; cdr3_length: 16; cdr3_aa: CASSSVYDTYDYEQYF; cdr3_nt: TGTGCCAGCAGCTCCGTCTACGACACGTATGATTACGAGCAGTACTTC
d_call: .; j_call: TRBJ1-3; clone_size: medium-sized; v_call: TRBV6-5; cdr3_length: 15; cdr3_aa: CASSKLVGSGNTIYF; cdr3_nt: TGTGCCAGCTCTAAACTCGTCGGCTCTGGAAACACCATATATTTT
d_call: .; j_call: TRBJ1-2; clone_size: once; v_call: TRBV3-1/TRBV3-2; cdr3_length: 15; cdr3_aa: CASSPRDRSNYGYTF; cdr3_nt: TGTGCCAGCAGCCCTCGGGACCGCTCTAACTATGGCTACACCTTC
d_call: TRBD1; j_call: TRBJ1-2; clone_size: .; v_call: TRBV5-4; cdr3_length: 14; cdr3_aa: CASRRTGGAYGYTF; cdr3_nt: TGTGCCAGCAGGCGGACAGGGGGAGCCTATGGCTACACCTTC
d_call: .; j_call: TRBJ2-1; clone_size: .; v_call: TRBV18; cdr3_length: 14; cdr3_aa: CASSPPPNYNEQFF; cdr3_nt: TGTGCCAGCTCACCACCGCCTAACTACAATGAGCAGTTCTTC
d_call: TRBD2; j_call: TRBJ2-7; clone_size: .; v_call: TRBV9; cdr3_length: 15; cdr3_aa: CASSPRDYRSYEQYF; cdr3_nt: TGTGCCAGCAGCCCTCGGGACTACCGCTCCTACGAGCAGTACTTC
d_call: .; j_call: TRBJ1-4; clone_size: once; v_call: TRBV11-2; cdr3_length: 18; cdr3_aa: CASSLRPSEGTTNEKLFF; cdr3_nt: TGTGCCAGCAGCTTAAGACCCTCGGAGGGGACAACTAATGAAAAACTGTTTTTT
d_call: .; j_call: TRBJ1-2; clone_size: .; v_call: TRBV9; cdr3_length: 14; cdr3_aa: CASSSEAEGYGYTF; cdr3_nt: TGTGCCAGCAGCTCCGAGGCGGAGGGGTATGGCTACACCTTC
d_call: TRBD1; j_call: TRBJ1-3; clone_size: .; v_call: TRBV28; cdr3_length: 16; cdr3_aa: CASGTGGLISGNTIYF; cdr3_nt: TGTGCCAGCGGCACAGGGGGGTTGATCTCTGGAAACACCATATATTTT
d_call: .; j_call: TRBJ1-1; clone_size: .; v_call: TRBV6-6; cdr3_length: 11; cdr3_aa: CASSTEEGAFF; cdr3_nt: TGTGCCAGCAGCACGGAGGAAGGTGCTTTCTTT
d_call: .; j_call: TRBJ2-7; clone_size: .; v_call: TRBV6-2/TRBV6-3; cdr3_length: 14; cdr3_aa: CASSYSWVSYEQYF; cdr3_nt: TGTGCCAGCAGTTACTCATGGGTCTCCTACGAGCAGTACTTC
d_call: .; j_call: TRBJ2-4; clone_size: few; v_call: TRBV7-2; cdr3_length: 14; cdr3_aa: CASSLVERRDIQYF; cdr3_nt: TGTGCCAGCAGCTTAGTGGAGAGGCGGGACATTCAGTACTTC